This T cell receptor beta chain was retrieved from a study of metastatic and nonmetastatic thyroid tumors. Study-level findings and limits: A significant increase in TCR beta diversity was reportedly seen in malignant thyroid tumors relative to benign nodules, in blood and tumor.

At least ten counts were recorded for this clone. What it binds is unknown. V was clipped by 1 base and J by 10 bases; unmatched bases: 13. The CDR3 has 16 residues. Germline CDR1 LGHDT, CDR2 YNNKEL (reference sequence). Among the patients, none had received any treatment before thyroid surgery. Per the study methods: Building a distant-metastasis classifier for papillary thyroid cancer drew on CDR3 differences across clinicopathological groups. TCRdb reanalyzed the PCR reads via MiXCR. The V and J calls reflect TCRdb's pipeline rather than the authors' work. This table has about 23,000 clones, more than 12% appearing once.

Sample: tumor tissue. The chain carries TRBV3-1 and TRBJ2-1, with 7 bases fitting TRBD2. The TCR sequence derives from a female donor with papillary thyroid cancer or a benign thyroid nodule (not recorded which). Some clones in this sample may be carry-over from other donors' samples. CDR3 in amino acids: CASSQGASGLLGEQFF. The CDR3 DNA follows: TGTGCCAGCAGCCAAGGGGCTAGCGGACTACTCGGGGAGCAGTTCTTC.